The entry that follows covers one T cell receptor beta chain sequence. Its antigen is not identified. With no exception, relapse followed autologous stem cell transplantation in all patients, and brentuximab vedotin exposure varied. This sample is drawn from a study of PD-1 blockade in classical Hodgkin lymphoma. On the study more broadly: The nivolumab dose that patients received was 3 mg/kg, given intravenously every 2 weeks. The study's findings and limits: Reasons behind the repertoire differences stay unclear, perhaps disease activity or earlier therapy.

The CDR3 length is 14 residues. V trimming: 5 bases; J trimming: 3 bases; junction bases outside the gene matches: 4. Germline V CDR1 and CDR2: SGHTA, FQGTGA. The protocol was immunoSEQ multiplex PCR, while the TCRdb copy is restricted to in-frame clones and leaves out a portion. The sample carries 11,000 or so clones, more than 75% recorded once. The sample consisted of peripheral blood mononuclear cells (PBMCs), taken at baseline. The receptor was derived from a human donor with classical Hodgkin lymphoma. This chain links TRBV7-3 with TRBJ2-3; 8 nucleotides line up with TRBD1. CDR3 region: CASSTGGWTDTQYF. The CDR3 nucleotides read TGTGCCAGCAGCACAGGGGGGTGGACAGATACGCAGTATTTT.